A selection of T cell receptor beta chains follows, all from one sample in a study of memory B cells and T cells in multiple sclerosis. These receptors have no known antigen. Here immunoSEQ multiplex PCR was the method, and the copy in TCRdb shows in-frame clones only, minus some. This table holds 25,000 to 35,000 clones, about 82% found once. The sample taken for sequencing was PBMCs from blood kept in culture. The receptor set was obtained from a human donor with multiple sclerosis. Both conserved end residues are part of each CDR3. Each record gives: V gene, clone size, J gene, D gene, CDR3 DNA, CDR3 protein. A D gene is named only where the DNA matches it firmly. The listing skips clone size in some rows; elsewhere it reads once, few, many or a size class.

>TRBV29-1|-|TRBJ2-1|-
TGCAGCGCCGGCGGACTATCTCTCGACGTCTTC
CSAGGLSLDVF
>TRBV29-1|-|TRBJ2-5|-
TGCAGCGTTGAAGGGACCCCCGGGACCCAGTACTTC
CSVEGTPGTQYF
>TRBV28|-|TRBJ1-2|-
TGTGCCAGCACCCTTCAACTGAACTATGGCTACACCTTC
CASTLQLNYGYTF
>TRBV5-8|-|TRBJ1-6|TRBD1
TGTGCCAGCAGCTTGGCTCGGGACAGGGGCAATTCACCCCTCCACTTT
CASSLARDRGNSPLHF
>TRBV18|-|TRBJ2-7|-
TGTGCCAGCGCTACAGGGTTGGGGTACGAGCAGTACTTC
CASATGLGYEQYF
>TRBV7-3|-|TRBJ2-1|TRBD2
TGTGCCAGCAGCTTAGCGCTAGCGGGGGTCAATGAGCAGTTCTTC
CASSLALAGVNEQFF
>TRBV5-5|few|TRBJ1-2|-
TGTGCCAGCAGTTATGACTCGGCTGGCGGCTACACCTTC
CASSYDSAGGYTF
>TRBV20-1|once|TRBJ1-1|-
TGCAGTGCTAGAGATATTAGGGAAGCTTTCTTT
CSARDIREAFF
>TRBV6-1|-|TRBJ1-1|-
TGTGCCAGCAGTGCGATGAACACTGAAGCTTTCTTT
CASSAMNTEAFF
>TRBV6-9|few|TRBJ2-3|-
TGTGCCAGTTCGGTCCTTGAGGGCACAGATACGCAGTATTTT
CASSVLEGTDTQYF
>TRBV4-1|-|TRBJ2-7|TRBD2
TGCGCCAGCAGCCAAGGGGGGGGGACCGGGTACGAGCAGTACTTC
CASSQGGGTGYEQYF
>TRBV10-3|-|TRBJ2-7|TRBD2
TGTGCCATCAGGAGGACTAGCGGGAGTAGAGAGCAGTACTTC
CAIRRTSGSREQYF
>TRBV7-6|-|TRBJ2-7|TRBD2
TGTGCCAGCAGCTTAGGGGAGGGTTCGTTGTACGAGCAGTACTTC
CASSLGEGSLYEQYF
>TRBV28|-|TRBJ1-5|-
TGTGCCAGCAGTTCCGTATTGAGGGCCCCCCAGCATTTT
CASSSVLRAPQHF
>TRBV4-1|-|TRBJ2-7|TRBD2
TGCGCCAGCAGCCTACCTACTAGCGGGAGTTTCTACGAGCAGTACTTC
CASSLPTSGSFYEQYF
>TRBV12-5|-|TRBJ1-3|-
TGTGCTAGTGGTTTGGGGCATACTATTCAGTATGGAAACACCATATATTTT
CASGLGHTIQYGNTIYF
>TRBV10-1|-|TRBJ2-7|TRBD2
TGCGCCAGCAGTGATAGTCGGACTAGCGACGAGCAGTACTTC
CASSDSRTSDEQYF
>TRBV9|-|TRBJ2-3|-
TGTGCCAGCAGCGTTCAGGGTGGGAGGACAGATACGCAGTATTTT
CASSVQGGRTDTQYF
>TRBV6-1|-|TRBJ2-3|-
TGTGCCAGCAGTCTCAGCGGAGATACGCAGTATTTT
CASSLSGDTQYF
>TRBV28|-|TRBJ2-1|TRBD2
TGTGCCAGCAGTTCTGGGGGGGCCTACAATGAGCAGTTCTTC
CASSSGGAYNEQFF
>TRBV10-1|once|TRBJ1-1|-
TGCGCCAGCAGTGAAAGCGGAACCACTGAAGCTTTCTTT
CASSESGTTEAFF
>TRBV10-1|-|TRBJ2-3|TRBD2
TGCGCCAGCAGCTGGACTAGCGGGGGCACAGATACGCAGTATTTT
CASSWTSGGTDTQYF
>TRBV6-6|-|TRBJ2-7|-
TGTGCCAGCCGCAGACAGGAGATCTACGAGCAGTACTTC
CASRRQEIYEQYF
>TRBV7-9|-|TRBJ1-2|-
TGTGCCAGCAGCGCATCACCCCACGGGAATGGCTACACCTTC
CASSASPHGNGYTF
>TRBV28|-|TRBJ1-2|TRBD1
TGTGCCAGCAGTTTACCCACGGGAGGGGGCGCTGACTATGGCTACACCTTC
CASSLPTGGGADYGYTF
>TRBV15|few|TRBJ2-7|-
TGTGCCACCAGCAGAGACTTCACCTCCTACGAGCAGTACTTC
CATSRDFTSYEQYF
>TRBV29-1|-|TRBJ2-1|TRBD2
TGCAGCGTTCAACCGGGACTAGCGGGGGGAGGAGAGCAGTTCTTC
CSVQPGLAGGGEQFF
>TRBV28|once|TRBJ2-1|-
TGTGCCAGCAATAAAGGACAGAGACTCAATGAGCAGTTCTTC
CASNKGQRLNEQFF
>TRBV5-6|-|TRBJ1-3|-
TGTGCCAGCAGCTTGAAGGGTTTCGGGAGGACGTCTGGAAACACCATATATTTT
CASSLKGFGRTSGNTIYF
>TRBV5-1|-|TRBJ2-7|TRBD2
TGCGCCAGCAGCTCTTTAGGGACTAGCGGGAGAGGCGAGCAGTACTTC
CASSSLGTSGRGEQYF
>TRBV6-1|-|TRBJ1-2|-
TGTGCCAGCAGTGAAACCGGGGGCGCTGACTATGGCTACACCTTC
CASSETGGADYGYTF
>TRBV4-2|-|TRBJ2-7|-
TGTGCCAGCAGCCAAGATTGGGGGGCCTACGAGCAGTACTTC
CASSQDWGAYEQYF
>TRBV5-4|-|TRBJ2-2|-
TGTGCCAGCAGCCCCGGAGGTTCGAGCACCGGGGAGCTGTTTTTT
CASSPGGSSTGELFF
>TRBV5-1|-|TRBJ1-6|-
TGCGCCAGCAGCTATGATTCACCCCTCCACTTT
CASSYDSPLHF
>TRBV21-1|-|TRBJ1-2|-
TGTGCCAGCAGCATAAGTCGAATAGAGGGTGCGTGTGGCTACACCTTC
CASSISRIEGACGYTF
>TRBV19|few|TRBJ2-7|TRBD2
TGTGCCAGTAGTATACTAGCGGGAGGGCCTATCTACGAGCAGTACTTC
CASSILAGGPIYEQYF
>TRBV6-1|-|TRBJ2-6|-
TGTGCCAGCAGTGAAGGGGGAGGACGCATCTCTGGGGCCAACGTCCTGACTTTC
CASSEGGGRISGANVLTF
>TRBV11-3|once|TRBJ1-6|TRBD1
TGTGCCAGCACCAGCCAGGGACAGGGTAAAGTTAATTCACCCCTCCACTTT
CASTSQGQGKVNSPLHF
>TRBV4-1|-|TRBJ2-1|TRBD2
TGCGCCAGCAGCCCAGACTCGACTAGCCTATACAATGAGCAGTTCTTC
CASSPDSTSLYNEQFF
>TRBV4-2|few|TRBJ2-5|-
TGTGCCAGCAGCGAAGGGGCGGGGGAGACCCAGTACTTC
CASSEGAGETQYF
>TRBV29-1|once|TRBJ2-1|-
TGCAGCGTTTTGACAGGTCCCTTCTACAATGAGCAGTTCTTC
CSVLTGPFYNEQFF
>TRBV10-3|-|TRBJ2-5|-
TGTGCCATCAGTGGTGGGGGGCAAGAGACCCAGTACTTC
CAISGGGQETQYF